This T cell receptor beta chain was observed in a study of blood T cell repertoires in COVID-19. Method: immunoSEQ multiplex PCR; TCRdb's copy keeps in-frame clones and lacks some. Of 200,000 to 250,000 clones in the sample, roughly 75% were seen once. The ends were cut back, 7 bases at V and 2 bases at J, with 21 bases in the middle. CDR3 length equals 17 residues. In germline, CDR1 is SNHLY, CDR2 FYNNEI. The receptor comes from a woman in her sixties or seventies with acute or convalescent COVID-19. The J gene is TRBJ2-1, the V gene TRBV2; TRBD1 is a possible D gene (6 bases). Sequencing input: peripheral blood. The CDR3 here is CASMISSTGIPYNEQFF. CDR3 in DNA: TGTGCCAGCATGATTTCGTCGACAGGCATACCCTACAATGAGCAGTTCTTC.